This T cell receptor (beta chain) appears in the sequencing data of a study of T cell responses to AZD1222 COVID-19 vaccine. Points from the study as a whole: In a largely white British group with more females than males, clonal diversity was possibly underestimated.

The assay was immunoSEQ multiplex PCR, and TCRdb's table has in-frame clones only and misses some. The table lists approximately 190,000 clones, approximately 91% of them singletons, with 0.99% in the top ten. As for this clone: What it recognizes is unknown.

The receptor was isolated from an adult in good health. The source material was peripheral blood, sampled on day 0 of AZD1222 vaccination.

CDR3: CASIKRALAGNTGELFF. CDR3 nucleotide sequence: TGTGCCAGTATAAAAAGGGCCCTAGCGGGGAACACCGGGGAGCTGTTTTTT. The rearrangement uses TRBV21-1 and TRBJ2-2; the table's D call TRBD2 went unverified against the DNA. TRBV21-1 is deemed a pseudogene. The CDR3 length is 17 residues.